This T cell receptor (beta chain) was recorded in a study of T cell repertoires in cytomegalovirus infection. Overall study context: CMV epitopes that were recently identified and HLA-C-restricted were used alongside well-studied HLA-B-restricted ones. Both a matching HLA type and CMV infection were indicated by public TCR beta signatures.

TCRdb passed the reads through MiXCR, listing each CDR3 protein once. The sample records approximately 300,000 distinct CDR3 sequences, about 29% being singletons. About this clonotype itself: Its antigen remains unknown.

Whole-study findings and limits: The cumulative frequency of public TCR beta families identified carriers of CMV plus the relevant HLA. Dominating the ex vivo response were HLA-C-restricted CMV-specific TCR beta clonotypes.

J was trimmed by 1 base and V by 10 bases; bases with no gene match: 9. Per the germline V gene, CDR1 is LNHDA and CDR2 is SQIVND (reference sequence). The CDR3 contains 14 residues. Material: cultured PBMCs, obtained from culture after CMV antigen stimulation. This sequence originates from a human donor in good health (CMV status not recorded). Some clones in this sample may be carry-over from other donors' samples. The genes are TRBV19 and TRBJ1-2; 7 nucleotides line up with TRBD1. The CDR3 nucleotides are TGTGCCACCCGACAGGGATTCGGTAACTATGGCTACACCTTC. Residues: CATRQGFGNYGYTF.